This entry concerns a single TCR beta chain. Its specificity is unknown. The data originate from a study of shared clonotypes between healthy human individuals. Whole-study findings and limits: Against clonotypes common to all four donors, non-shared ones had lower generation probabilities. The genetic and exposure-history diversity represented was limited by few donors. Estimated clonotype richness was generally higher in naive than memory subsets.

CD4+ cells were split into CD45RA+ naive and CD45RA-negative memory subsets. The protocol was immunoSEQ multiplex PCR, while the TCRdb copy is restricted to in-frame clones and leaves out a portion. The repertoire has 1,500,000 or so clones, approximately 98.5% of them found once; the top ten carry around 0.33%. The germline V gene encodes CDR1 MNHNY and CDR2 SVGAGI (reference sequence). The CDR3 sequence is 16 residues long. V dropped 6 bases and J dropped 2; count of bases not matched to a gene: 12. The genes are TRBV6-6 and TRBJ2-7; 8 nucleotides line up with TRBD1. The origin of this receptor is a man aged 25 to 40 in good health. Input material: naive CD4+ T cells sorted from blood. Subset here: CD45RA+ positively selected. CDR3 sequence reads: CASSLTDRVGAYEQYF. DNA for the CDR3: TGTGCCAGCAGCCTCACGGACAGGGTCGGGGCCTACGAGCAGTACTTC.